These 5 T cell receptor beta chains share one sample of origin, sequenced in a study of blood T cell repertoires in COVID-19. The assay was immunoSEQ multiplex PCR, and TCRdb's table has in-frame clones only and misses some. Seen here are tens of thousands of clones, approximately 86% observed once, and the top ten hold less than 1.5%. Material for sequencing was peripheral blood. The receptors stem from a man aged 40-55 years with acute or convalescent COVID-19.

Turning to this clone: This may arise from a read error, as a much more abundant clone is one base away. V is TRBV4-1 and J is TRBJ1-5; 11 nucleotides line up with TRBD1. With 4 bases clipped from V and 7 bases from J, the junction kept 3 bases outside the gene matches. CDR3 length: 14 amino acids. Germline loops: CDR1 MGHRA, CDR2 YSYEKL. CDR3 DNA: TGCGCCAGCAGCCCCGGGACAGGGGGACAGCCCCAGCATTTT. It is translated as CASSPGTGGQPQHF.

The rearrangement joins TRBV19 to TRBJ1-6, with a possible D match to TRBD1 (5 bases). The germline V gene encodes CDR1 LNHDA and CDR2 SQIVND (reference sequence). Trimming shortened V by 0 bases and J by 8 bases, and 17 bases separated the two germline ends. The CDR3 runs to 17 residues. As DNA, the CDR3 is TGTGCCAGTAGTATAGATTTGAACTCATTAGGGGATTCACCCCTCCACTTT. It encodes CASSIDLNSLGDSPLHF. Complete variable domain (other parts from reference TRBV19 and TRBJ1-6): DGGITQSPKYLFRKEGQNVTLSCEQNLNHDAMYWYRQDPGQGLRLIYYSQIVNDFQKGDIAEGYSVSREKKESFPLTVTSAQKNPTAFYLCASSIDLNSLGDSPLHFGNGTRLTVT.

The chain joins TRBV19 to TRBJ1-3, with unresolved D. V gave up 7 bases and J gave up 11 bases, with 15 bases separating them. In germline, CDR1 is LNHDA, CDR2 SQIVND (reference sequence). The CDR3 covers 12 residues. The CDR3 coding sequence is TGTGCCAGTACCCTAGAGGGAGCGGCCATATATTTT. Protein product: CASTLEGAAIYF.

The genes are TRBV5-1 and TRBJ2-7, with 8 bases aligning to TRBD1. Germline CDR1 SGHRS, CDR2 YFSETQ. V was pared by 4 bases and J by 0 bases, with 6 bases of the junction left unmatched. This CDR3 comprises 15 residues. Written as DNA, the CDR3 is TGCGCCAGCAGCGTGGGACAGGCCTACTCCTACGAGCAGTACTTC. It translates to CASSVGQAYSYEQYF.

This clone turned up a few times. J is TRBJ2-1 and V is TRBV18, with 7 bases matching TRBD2. Germline V gene sequence: CDR1 KGHSH, CDR2 LQKENI. After removal of 2 bases from V and 7 bases from J, the junction contained 8 bases not matched to a gene. The CDR3 is made up of 15 amino acids. This CDR3 reads CASSPIQRGVNEQFF. The CDR3 DNA sequence: TGTGCCAGCTCACCAATTCAGCGGGGAGTGAATGAGCAGTTCTTC.